This T cell receptor (beta chain) was found in a study of shared clonotypes between healthy human individuals. Study details: Used for every donor were three CD4 naive, three CD4 memory, two CD8 naive and one CD8 memory plate. General study results and limits: Among the subsets, naive ones generally showed larger estimated richness than memory ones.

This CDR3 is 15 amino acids long. V shed 3 bases and J 5 bases; nucleotides not matched to a gene: 5. Germline V gene data show CDR1 as SGHVS and CDR2 as FQNEAQ. This clone was seen only once. Its target is not known. Only Caucasian adults living in Nashville, Tennessee served as donors. The CD4+ fraction was divided into a CD45RA+ naive subset and a CD45RA-negative memory subset. Sequencing used immunoSEQ multiplex PCR; TCRdb keeps in-frame clones, though not all of them. This table has 950,000 to 1,200,000 clones, about 72% appearing once. This receptor was identified in a man between 18 and 35 years old in good health. Some clones in this sample may be carry-over from other donors' samples. The source material was memory CD4+ T cells from PBMCs. Specified subset: CD45RA-negative fraction. This chain links TRBV7-8 with TRBJ1-5; 9 bases are a match to TRBD1. The CDR3 is CASSFPGQGDQPQHF. DNA for the CDR3: TGTGCCAGCAGCTTCCCGGGACAGGGAGATCAGCCCCAGCATTTT.